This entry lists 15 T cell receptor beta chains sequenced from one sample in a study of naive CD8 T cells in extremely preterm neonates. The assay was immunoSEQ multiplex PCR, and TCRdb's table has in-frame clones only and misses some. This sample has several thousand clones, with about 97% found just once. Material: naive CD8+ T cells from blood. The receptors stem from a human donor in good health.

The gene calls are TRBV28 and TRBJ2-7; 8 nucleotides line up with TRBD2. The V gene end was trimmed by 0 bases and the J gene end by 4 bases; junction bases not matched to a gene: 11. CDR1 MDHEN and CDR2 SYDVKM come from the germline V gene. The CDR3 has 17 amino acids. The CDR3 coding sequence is TGTGCCAGCAGTTTATGGGCCCCCGAGCGGGAGAATTACGAGCAGTACTTC. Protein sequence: CASSLWAPERENYEQYF.

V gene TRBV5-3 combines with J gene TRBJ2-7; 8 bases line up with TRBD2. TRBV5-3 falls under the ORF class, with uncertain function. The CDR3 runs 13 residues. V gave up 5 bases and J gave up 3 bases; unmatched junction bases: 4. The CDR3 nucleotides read TGTGCCAGAAGAAATCTAGCGGGCTACGAGCAGTACTTC. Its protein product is CARRNLAGYEQYF.

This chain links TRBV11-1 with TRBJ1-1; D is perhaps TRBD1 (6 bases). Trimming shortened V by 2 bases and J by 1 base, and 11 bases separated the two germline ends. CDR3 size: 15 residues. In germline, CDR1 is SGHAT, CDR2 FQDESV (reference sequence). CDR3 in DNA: TGTGCCAGCAGCTTAAGGGGGGGCCGGAACACTGAAGCTTTCTTT. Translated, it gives CASSLRGGRNTEAFF.

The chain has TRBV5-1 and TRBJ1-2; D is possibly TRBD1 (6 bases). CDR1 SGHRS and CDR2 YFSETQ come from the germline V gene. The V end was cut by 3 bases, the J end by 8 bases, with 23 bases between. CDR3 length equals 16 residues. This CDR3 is CASSSSPTGGPKGYTF. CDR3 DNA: TGCGCCAGCAGCTCTTCGCCCACGGGGGGCCCTAAGGGCTACACCTTC.

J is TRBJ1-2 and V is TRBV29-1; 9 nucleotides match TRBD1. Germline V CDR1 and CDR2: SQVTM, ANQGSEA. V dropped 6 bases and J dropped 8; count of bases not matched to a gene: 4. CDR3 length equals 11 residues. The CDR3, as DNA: TGCAGCGTCCAGGACAGGGGAGGCTACACCTTC. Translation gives CSVQDRGGYTF.

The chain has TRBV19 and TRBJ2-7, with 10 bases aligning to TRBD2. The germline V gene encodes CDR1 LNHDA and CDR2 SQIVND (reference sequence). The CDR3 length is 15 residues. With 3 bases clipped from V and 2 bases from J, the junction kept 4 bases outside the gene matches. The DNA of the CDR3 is TGTGCCAGTAGTATCTCACTAGCGGGAACCTACGAGCAGTACTTC. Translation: CASSISLAGTYEQYF.

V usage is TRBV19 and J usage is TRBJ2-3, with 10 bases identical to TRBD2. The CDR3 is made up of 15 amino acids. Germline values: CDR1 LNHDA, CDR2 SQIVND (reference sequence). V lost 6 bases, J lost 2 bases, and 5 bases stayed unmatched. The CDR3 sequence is CASSWTSGFTDTQYF. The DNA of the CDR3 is TGTGCCAGTAGCTGGACTAGCGGATTCACAGATACGCAGTATTTT.

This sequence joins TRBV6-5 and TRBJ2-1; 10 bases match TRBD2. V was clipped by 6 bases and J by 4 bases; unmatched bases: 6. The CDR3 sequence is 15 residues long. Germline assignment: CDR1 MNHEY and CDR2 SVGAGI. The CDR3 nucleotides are TGTGCCAGCAGCCCTAGCGGGGGCTCTTACAATGAGCAGTTCTTC. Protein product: CASSPSGGSYNEQFF.

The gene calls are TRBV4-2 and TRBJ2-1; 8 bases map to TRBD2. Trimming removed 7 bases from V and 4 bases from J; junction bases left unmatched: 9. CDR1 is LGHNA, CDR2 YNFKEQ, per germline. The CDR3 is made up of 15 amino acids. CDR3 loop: CASTEAGVGYNEQFF. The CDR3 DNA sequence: TGTGCCAGCACCGAAGCGGGAGTGGGGTACAATGAGCAGTTCTTC.

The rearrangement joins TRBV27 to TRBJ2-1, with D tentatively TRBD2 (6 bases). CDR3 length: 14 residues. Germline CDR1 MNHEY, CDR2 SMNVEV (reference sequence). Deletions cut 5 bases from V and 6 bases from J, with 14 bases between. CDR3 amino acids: CASSGGSIFNEQFF. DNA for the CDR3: TGTGCCAGCAGTGGAGGGAGTATTTTCAATGAGCAGTTCTTC.

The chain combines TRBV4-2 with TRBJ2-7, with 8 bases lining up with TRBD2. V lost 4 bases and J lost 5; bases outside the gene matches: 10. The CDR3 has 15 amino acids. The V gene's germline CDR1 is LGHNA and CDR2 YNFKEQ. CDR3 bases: TGTGCCAGCAGCCCAAGCCGGACGGGGGGGGACGAGCAGTACTTC. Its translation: CASSPSRTGGDEQYF.

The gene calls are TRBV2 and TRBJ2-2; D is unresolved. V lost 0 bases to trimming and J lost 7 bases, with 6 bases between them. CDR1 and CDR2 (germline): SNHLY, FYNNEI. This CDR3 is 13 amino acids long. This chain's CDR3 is CASSEALSGELFF. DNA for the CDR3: TGTGCCAGCAGTGAAGCGCTTAGCGGGGAGCTGTTTTTT.

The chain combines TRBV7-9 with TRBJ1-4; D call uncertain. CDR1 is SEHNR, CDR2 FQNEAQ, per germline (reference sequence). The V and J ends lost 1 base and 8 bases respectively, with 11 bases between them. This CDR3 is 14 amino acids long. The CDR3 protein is CASSLGAPPEKLFF. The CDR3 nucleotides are TGTGCCAGCAGCTTAGGGGCCCCACCAGAAAAACTGTTTTTT.

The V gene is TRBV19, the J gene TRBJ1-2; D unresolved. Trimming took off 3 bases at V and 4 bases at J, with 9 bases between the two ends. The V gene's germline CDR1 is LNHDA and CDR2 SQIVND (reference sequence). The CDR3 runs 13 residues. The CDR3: CASSMENLYGYTF. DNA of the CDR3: TGTGCCAGTAGTATGGAGAACCTCTATGGCTACACCTTC. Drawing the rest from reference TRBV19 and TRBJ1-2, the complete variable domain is DGGITQSPKYLFRKEGQNVTLSCEQNLNHDAMYWYRQDPGQGLRLIYYSQIVNDFQKGDIAEGYSVSREKKESFPLTVTSAQKNPTAFYLCASSMENLYGYTFGSGTRLTVV.

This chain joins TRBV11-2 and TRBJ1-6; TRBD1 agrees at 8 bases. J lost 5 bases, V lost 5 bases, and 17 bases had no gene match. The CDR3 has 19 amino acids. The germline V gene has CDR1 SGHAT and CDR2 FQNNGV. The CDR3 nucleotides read TGTGCCAGCAGCCTCAACAAACAGGGGGTCGAGACAAATAATTCACCCCTCCACTTT. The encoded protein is CASSLNKQGVETNNSPLHF.